This is a list of T cell receptor beta chains from one sample in a study of blood T cell repertoires in COVID-19. Method: immunoSEQ multiplex PCR; TCRdb's copy keeps in-frame clones and lacks some. The sample lists around 220,000 clones, roughly 87% seen once, with over 6% in the top ten. The sample was PBMCs or T cells enriched from blood (not recorded which). The receptor source for this set is a woman in her twenties or thirties with acute COVID-19. The CDR3 runs from the conserved cysteine through the conserved F or W. D genes are given only for firm matches. Clone size, where shown, is once, few, many, or a class for clones that have expanded.

>NA|TRBV12-3/TRBV12-4|TRBJ1-1|NA
CASSLLRQEEAFF
TGTGCCAGCAGTTTACTTAGGCAGGAAGAAGCTTTCTTT
>few|TRBV3-1/TRBV3-2|TRBJ1-1|NA
CASSPRGTGKNTEAFF
TGTGCCAGCAGCCCAAGAGGCACAGGGAAGAACACTGAAGCTTTCTTT
>NA|TRBV12-3/TRBV12-4|TRBJ1-2|NA
CASSLLSGDGYTF
TGTGCCAGCAGTTTATTATCAGGGGATGGCTACACCTTC
>NA|TRBV7-9|TRBJ2-5|NA
CASSLGEQGWGETQYF
TGTGCCAGCAGCTTAGGCGAACAGGGTTGGGGGGAGACCCAGTACTTC
>many|TRBV6-5|TRBJ1-1|NA
CASRLHRNTEAFF
TGTGCCAGCAGGCTTCACAGAAACACTGAAGCTTTCTTT
>many|TRBV6-2/TRBV6-3|TRBJ2-7|NA
CASSYYLDNTYEQYF
TGTGCCAGCAGTTACTATTTGGACAATACCTACGAGCAGTACTTC
>NA|TRBV11-2|TRBJ2-7|TRBD2
CASSLSSGDYEQYF
TGTGCCAGCAGCTTGTCTAGCGGGGACTACGAGCAGTACTTC
>few|TRBV11-2|TRBJ2-3|TRBD2
CASSFRAGALTDTQYF
TGTGCCAGCAGCTTTAGAGCGGGAGCCCTCACAGATACGCAGTATTTT
>NA|TRBV6-5|TRBJ1-2|TRBD1
CASSRQGYGYTF
TGTGCCAGCAGCCGACAGGGGTATGGCTACACCTTC
>NA|TRBV19|TRBJ2-1|NA
CASSIGTGGQFF
TGTGCCAGTAGTATAGGGACGGGGGGCCAGTTCTTC
>NA|TRBV28|TRBJ1-2|TRBD1
CASSLGGTGGPKRGGYTF
TGTGCCAGCAGTTTGGGGGGGACAGGGGGCCCGAAAAGGGGTGGCTACACCTTC
>NA|TRBV28|TRBJ2-1|NA
CASSLSGLAPHNEQFF
TGTGCCAGCAGTTTATCCGGGCTAGCGCCCCACAATGAGCAGTTCTTC
>NA|TRBV27|TRBJ2-4|TRBD2
CASSLAGGGNIQYF
TGTGCCAGCAGTTTAGCGGGGGGCGGAAACATTCAGTACTTC
>NA|TRBV9|TRBJ2-7|TRBD2
CASSTGTSGSTYEQYF
TGTGCCAGCAGCACGGGGACTAGCGGGAGTACGTACGAGCAGTACTTC
>NA|TRBV6-1|TRBJ2-2|NA
CASSEPGHSTGELFF
TGTGCCAGCAGTGAACCGGGACATAGCACCGGGGAGCTGTTTTTT
>NA|TRBV6-5|TRBJ1-2|NA
CASGQSLGYTF
TGTGCCAGCGGACAGTCCTTAGGCTACACCTTC
>once|TRBV7-2|TRBJ1-2|NA
CASSLSGTLDSGYTF
TGTGCCAGCAGCTTATCCGGGACACTGGATAGTGGCTACACCTTC
>NA|TRBV29-1|TRBJ1-1|NA
CSGMHRVMNTEAFF
TGCAGCGGGATGCACAGGGTAATGAACACTGAAGCTTTCTTT
>NA|TRBV5-6|TRBJ2-5|TRBD1
CASSFRTGEAHLETQYF
TGTGCCAGCAGCTTTAGGACAGGGGAGGCCCATTTGGAGACCCAGTACTTC
>NA|TRBV5-1|TRBJ2-5|TRBD2
CASSYGTRPQETQYF
TGCGCCAGCAGCTATGGGACTAGACCCCAAGAGACCCAGTACTTC
>NA|TRBV25-1|TRBJ2-3|NA
CASSEELDSPTDTQYF
TGTGCCAGCAGTGAGGAGCTGGACTCCCCCACAGATACGCAGTATTTT
>NA|TRBV25-1|TRBJ2-2|NA
CASSEYSTAGTGELFF
TGTGCCAGCAGTGAATATTCAACGGCAGGGACCGGGGAGCTGTTTTTT
>NA|TRBV15|TRBJ1-1|NA
CATSRGGGSTEAFF
TGTGCCACCAGCAGGGGCGGGGGGAGCACTGAAGCTTTCTTT
>NA|TRBV6-5|TRBJ2-4|NA
CASSHSKNIQYF
TGTGCCAGCAGTCACAGTAAGAACATTCAGTACTTC
>NA|TRBV3-1/TRBV3-2|TRBJ2-5|TRBD1
CASSQAGTVQETQYF
TGTGCCAGCAGCCAAGCTGGGACAGTACAAGAGACCCAGTACTTC
>NA|TRBV7-9|TRBJ2-5|TRBD1
CASSQVGTGFQETQYF
TGTGCCAGCAGCCAAGTAGGGACAGGGTTCCAAGAGACCCAGTACTTC
>NA|TRBV7-2|TRBJ1-5|NA
CASSPQPGNQPQHF
TGTGCCAGCAGCCCCCAACCAGGCAATCAGCCCCAGCATTTT
>NA|TRBV7-9|TRBJ1-4|TRBD1
CASRGQGVSEKLFF
TGTGCCAGCAGAGGACAGGGGGTCTCTGAAAAACTGTTTTTT
>NA|TRBV6-5|TRBJ2-3|TRBD2
CASSATSGVSDTQYF
TGTGCCAGCAGCGCGACTAGCGGGGTGTCAGATACGCAGTATTTT
>NA|TRBV2|TRBJ2-6|NA
CASSEAGSDWAEGANVLTF
TGTGCCAGCAGTGAAGCGGGGTCGGACTGGGCTGAAGGGGCCAACGTCCTGACTTTC
>NA|TRBV11-1|TRBJ1-2|TRBD1
CASTNRDRQNYGYTF
TGTGCCAGCACCAACCGGGACAGGCAGAACTATGGCTACACCTTC
>NA|TRBV29-1|TRBJ1-1|NA
CSVEGRGTEAFF
TGCAGCGTTGAAGGAAGGGGCACTGAAGCTTTCTTT
>NA|TRBV18|TRBJ2-3|TRBD2
CASSPLSLAGVSTDTQYF
TGTGCCAGCTCACCGCTGAGTCTAGCGGGGGTAAGCACAGATACGCAGTATTTT
>NA|TRBV5-6|TRBJ1-2|NA
CASSPGGGSYGYTF
TGTGCCAGCAGCCCGGGGGGCGGGAGCTATGGCTACACCTTC
>NA|TRBV5-5|TRBJ1-6|NA
CASSLGSGFNSPLHF
TGTGCCAGCAGCTTGGGGTCAGGTTTTAATTCACCCCTCCACTTT
>NA|TRBV9|TRBJ1-4|NA
CASALGATNEKLFF
TGTGCCAGCGCCCTGGGAGCAACTAATGAAAAACTGTTTTTT
>once|TRBV5-8|TRBJ2-4|NA
CASSFDYDIQYF
TGTGCCAGCAGTTTTGACTACGACATTCAGTACTTC
>NA|TRBV30|TRBJ2-1|TRBD2
CAWGASGGSYNEQFF
TGTGCCTGGGGGGCTAGCGGGGGCTCCTACAATGAGCAGTTCTTC
>NA|TRBV5-1|TRBJ1-6|NA
CASSLDGGSNSPLHF
TGCGCCAGCAGCTTGGATGGAGGGTCAAATTCACCCCTCCACTTT
>NA|TRBV18|TRBJ1-1|NA
CASSPLSGLEAFF
TGTGCCAGCTCACCATTATCCGGACTTGAAGCTTTCTTT
>NA|TRBV19|TRBJ1-2|TRBD1
CASSIYGQGLYGYTF
TGTGCCAGTAGTATATACGGACAGGGGCTCTATGGCTACACCTTC
>NA|TRBV5-1|TRBJ1-2|NA
CASSSRDTGYTF
TGCGCCAGCAGCTCCCGGGACACTGGCTACACCTTC
>NA|TRBV4-2|TRBJ2-1|NA
CASRRGSEKFNEQFF
TGTGCCAGCAGGAGGGGGAGCGAAAAATTCAATGAGCAGTTCTTC
>NA|TRBV18|TRBJ2-4|TRBD1
CASSPTGSAKNIQYF
TGTGCCAGCTCACCGACAGGGAGTGCCAAAAACATTCAGTACTTC
>NA|TRBV2|TRBJ2-5|NA
CASSEKGLGETQYF
TGTGCCAGCAGTGAAAAGGGGCTCGGGGAGACCCAGTACTTC
>NA|TRBV27|TRBJ2-7|TRBD2
CASHAAGGGYEQYF
TGTGCCAGCCACGCGGCGGGAGGAGGCTACGAGCAGTACTTC
>NA|TRBV2|TRBJ2-1|TRBD2
CASTAGGPNEQFF
TGTGCCAGCACCGCGGGGGGGCCTAATGAGCAGTTCTTC
>NA|TRBV7-2|TRBJ1-2|TRBD1
CASSRDRGSYGYTF
TGTGCCAGCAGCCGGGACAGGGGGAGCTATGGCTACACCTTC
>NA|TRBV11-2|TRBJ2-1|NA
CASSHYNEQFF
TGTGCCAGCAGCCATTACAATGAGCAGTTCTTC
>NA|TRBV27|TRBJ1-3|NA
CASRNVGGPSGNTIYF
TGTGCCAGCAGAAATGTCGGGGGTCCGTCTGGAAACACCATATATTTT
>few|TRBV30|TRBJ2-1|TRBD2
CAWSKGGDEQFF
TGTGCCTGGAGTAAGGGAGGGGATGAGCAGTTCTTC
>few|TRBV28|TRBJ1-2|TRBD1
CASRSGTGPPNYGYTF
TGTGCCAGTCGCTCCGGGACAGGGCCCCCTAACTATGGCTACACCTTC
>NA|TRBV12-3/TRBV12-4|TRBJ2-7|TRBD2
CASGTSGAYEQYF
TGTGCCAGCGGGACTAGCGGGGCCTACGAGCAGTACTTC
>NA|TRBV4-1|TRBJ1-3|NA
CASSLDIVPLSSGNTIYF
TGCGCCAGCAGCCTCGACATTGTCCCCCTCAGCTCTGGAAACACCATATATTTT
>NA|TRBV19|TRBJ1-5|NA
CASRERGTNQPQHF
TGTGCCAGTAGGGAACGGGGTACCAATCAGCCCCAGCATTTT
>NA|TRBV7-8|TRBJ2-1|NA
CASSPPGLISYNEQFF
TGTGCCAGCAGCCCACCAGGACTCATCTCCTACAATGAGCAGTTCTTC
>NA|TRBV7-9|TRBJ1-3|NA
CASSLDTSRGNTIYF
TGTGCCAGCAGCTTGGACACCTCCCGGGGAAACACCATATATTTT
>NA|TRBV20-1|TRBJ2-3|NA
CSAYAQNTQYF
TGCAGTGCTTATGCACAGAATACGCAGTATTTT
>NA|TRBV5-1|TRBJ1-2|TRBD1
CASSPGQGALYGYTF
TGCGCCAGCAGCCCTGGACAGGGGGCTTTGTATGGCTACACCTTC